These T cell receptor beta chains were read from a single sample in a study of cytomegalovirus exposure and HLA in healthy donors. Libraries were prepared by immunoSEQ multiplex PCR; TCRdb keeps only in-frame clonotypes and omits some of them. The table shows about 210,000 clones, with about 80% occurring only once. The sequenced sample consisted of PBMCs. These receptors were collected from a man in his forties in good health and CMV-seropositive. Each CDR3 is given without its conserved first and last residue. A D gene is named only where the DNA matches it firmly.

>-|TRBV9|13
ASSVVSTGANVLT
>TRBD2|TRBV7-3|16
ASSPGTSGRAGSGELF
>TRBD1|TRBV18|13
ASSPPRQGAYEQY
>TRBD1|TRBV27|12
ASSLSPTGNGAF
>TRBD1|TRBV19|13
ATRDRGATYNEQF
>-|TRBV12-5|14
ASGSAVVRGGNEQF
>TRBD2|TRBV7-2|13
ASSLAGAGVGEQF
>-|TRBV30|10
AWSAVALEEF
>TRBD1|TRBV5-1|12
ASRTSGGQETQY
>TRBD1|TRBV5-8|15
ASSLGTGGRASEKLF
>TRBD2|TRBV7-9|16
ASSPPGLAGGPTDTQY
>-|TRBV9|14
ASSPRLTSSYNEQF
>TRBD2|TRBV6-1|12
ASRLAGGADTQY
>TRBD1|TRBV7-8|13
ASSTYRGPNYGYT
>TRBD1|TRBV27|14
ASSFRADRVNSPLH
>TRBD1|TRBV27|14
ASSPKKDRGFLPQH